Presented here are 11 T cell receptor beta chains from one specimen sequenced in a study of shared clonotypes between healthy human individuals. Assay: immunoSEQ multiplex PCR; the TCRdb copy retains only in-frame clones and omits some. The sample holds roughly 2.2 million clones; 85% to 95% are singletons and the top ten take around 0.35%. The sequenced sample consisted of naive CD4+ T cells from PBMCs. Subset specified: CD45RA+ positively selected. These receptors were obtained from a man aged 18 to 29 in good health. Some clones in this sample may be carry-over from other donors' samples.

The CDR3 region is CASSVQAQANTEAFF. The CDR3 coding sequence is TGTGCCAGCAGCGTACAGGCTCAGGCCAACACTGAAGCTTTCTTT. The chain has TRBV9 and TRBJ1-1; D uncertain. CDR3 length equals 15 residues. Between the trimmed V and J ends, which lost 1 base and 2 bases, there was a span of 12 bases. Germline V gene data show CDR1 as SGDLS and CDR2 as YYNGEE.

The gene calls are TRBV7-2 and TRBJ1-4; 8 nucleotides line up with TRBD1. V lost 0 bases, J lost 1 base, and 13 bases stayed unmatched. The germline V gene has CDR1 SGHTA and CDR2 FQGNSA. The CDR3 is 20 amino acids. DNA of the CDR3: TGTGCCAGCAGCTTAGCGCGGCAGGGGGCGCGGGTTGGAACTAATGAAAAACTGTTTTTT. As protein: CASSLARQGARVGTNEKLFF.

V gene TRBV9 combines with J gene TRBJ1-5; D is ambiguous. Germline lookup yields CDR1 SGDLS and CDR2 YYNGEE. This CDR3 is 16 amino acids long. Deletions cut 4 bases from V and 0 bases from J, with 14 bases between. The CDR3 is CASSPGRLGSNQPQHF. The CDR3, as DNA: TGTGCCAGCAGCCCGGGGAGGCTGGGTAGCAATCAGCCCCAGCATTTT.

CDR3 in DNA: TGCGCCAGCAGCCACCCGCCGTCCGGGGGAGCCTACGAGCAGTACTTC. Amino acid sequence: CASSHPPSGGAYEQYF. The chain uses TRBV4-1 and TRBJ2-7; a weak D match, TRBD2 (6 bases). Trimming pared 3 bases from V and 2 bases from J, leaving 17 bases between. CDR1 is MGHRA and CDR2 is YSYEKL in the germline V gene. This CDR3 has 16 residues.

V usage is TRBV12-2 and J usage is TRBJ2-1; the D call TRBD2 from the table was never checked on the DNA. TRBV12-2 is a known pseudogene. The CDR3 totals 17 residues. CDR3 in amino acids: CASRFRSLAGPYNEQFF. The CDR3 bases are TGTGCAAGTCGCTTCCGATCTCTAGCGGGGCCCTACAATGAGCAGTTCTTC.

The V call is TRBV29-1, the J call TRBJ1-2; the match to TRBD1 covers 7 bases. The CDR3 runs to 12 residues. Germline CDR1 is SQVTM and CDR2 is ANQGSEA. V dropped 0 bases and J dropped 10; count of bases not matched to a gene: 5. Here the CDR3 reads CSVEDQGEDYTF. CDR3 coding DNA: TGCAGCGTTGAAGATCAGGGGGAAGACTACACCTTC.

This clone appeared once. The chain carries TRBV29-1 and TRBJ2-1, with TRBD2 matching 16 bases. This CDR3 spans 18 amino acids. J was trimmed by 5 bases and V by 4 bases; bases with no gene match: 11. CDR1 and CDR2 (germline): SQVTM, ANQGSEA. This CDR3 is CSVVGTSGRARSDNEQFF. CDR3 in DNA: TGCAGCGTTGTGGGGACTAGCGGGAGGGCCCGGTCGGACAATGAGCAGTTCTTC.

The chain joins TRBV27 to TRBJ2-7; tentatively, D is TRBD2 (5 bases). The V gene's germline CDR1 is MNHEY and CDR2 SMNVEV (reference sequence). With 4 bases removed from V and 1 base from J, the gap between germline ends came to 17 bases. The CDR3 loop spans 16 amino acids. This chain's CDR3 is CASSSGLRLLSYEQYF. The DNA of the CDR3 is TGTGCCAGCAGTTCCGGACTGCGGCTCCTATCCTACGAGCAGTACTTC.

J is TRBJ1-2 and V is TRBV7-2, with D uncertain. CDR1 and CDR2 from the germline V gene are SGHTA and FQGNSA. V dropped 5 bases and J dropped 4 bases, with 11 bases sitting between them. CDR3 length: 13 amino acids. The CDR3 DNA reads TGTGCCAGCAGCCCCGGAGGGTTCTATGGCTACACCTTC. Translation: CASSPGGFYGYTF.

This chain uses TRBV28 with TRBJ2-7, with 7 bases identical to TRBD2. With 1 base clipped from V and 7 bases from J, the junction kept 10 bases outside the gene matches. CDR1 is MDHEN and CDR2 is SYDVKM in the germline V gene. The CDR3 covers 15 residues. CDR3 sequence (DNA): TGTGCCAGCAGTTTATTTGAGGGAGGGCCGAAAGAGCAGTACTTC. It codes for CASSLFEGGPKEQYF.

DNA of the CDR3: TGTGCCAGTAGTACCCCCGGGGACAGGAATGACGATGGCTACACCTTC. As protein: CASSTPGDRNDDGYTF. V usage is TRBV19 and J usage is TRBJ1-2, with TRBD1 matching 8 bases. CDR1 is LNHDA and CDR2 is SQIVND in the germline V gene (reference sequence). Trimming at V came to 4 bases and at J to 6 bases, leaving 13 bases not matched to a gene. This CDR3 is 16 amino acids long.